The TCR beta chain described here comes from a study of T cell repertoires in cytomegalovirus infection. About the research overall: Matching HLA type, along with CMV infection, was indicated by public TCR beta signatures.

Whole-study results and caveats: In two of eight donors, the top clonotype was HLA-C-restricted CMV-specific. Adding up the frequency of public TCR beta families identified people who carried CMV plus the relevant HLA.

About this clonotype itself: The antigen remains unidentified.

From germline, CDR1 is KGHDR and CDR2 SFDVKD. Deletions cut 3 bases from V and 4 bases from J, with 9 bases between. This CDR3 comprises 15 residues. TCRdb re-derived calls from the reads in MiXCR, one entry per CDR3 protein. The repertoire holds some 680,000 distinct CDR3 sequences, with 35% as singletons. Sequencing was done on a sample of PBMCs. This clonotype originated in a human donor in good health (CMV status not recorded). Some clones in this sample may be carry-over from other donors' samples. V is TRBV24-1 and J is TRBJ2-6; D ambiguous. DNA for the CDR3: TGTGCCACCAGTGATCTTTCCGAGGGGGCCAACGTCCTGACTTTC. This translates into CATSDLSEGANVLTF.